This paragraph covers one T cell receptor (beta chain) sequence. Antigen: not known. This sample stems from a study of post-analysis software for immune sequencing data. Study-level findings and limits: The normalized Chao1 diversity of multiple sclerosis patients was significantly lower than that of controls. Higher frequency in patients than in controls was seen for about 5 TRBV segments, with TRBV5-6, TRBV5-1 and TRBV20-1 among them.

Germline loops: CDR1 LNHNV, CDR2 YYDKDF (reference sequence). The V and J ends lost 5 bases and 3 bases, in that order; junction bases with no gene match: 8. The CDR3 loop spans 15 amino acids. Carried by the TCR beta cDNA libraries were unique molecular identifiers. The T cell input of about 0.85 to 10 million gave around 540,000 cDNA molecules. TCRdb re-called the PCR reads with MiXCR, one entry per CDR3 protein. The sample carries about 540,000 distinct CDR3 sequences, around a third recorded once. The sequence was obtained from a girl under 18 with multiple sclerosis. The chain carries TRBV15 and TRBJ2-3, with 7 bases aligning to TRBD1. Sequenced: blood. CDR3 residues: CATSLPGRGTDTQYF. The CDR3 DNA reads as TGTGCCACCAGCTTGCCGGGCAGGGGGACAGATACGCAGTATTTT.